This T cell receptor (beta chain) was captured by sequencing in a study of shared clonotypes between healthy human individuals. The data were produced by immunoSEQ multiplex PCR, yet TCRdb's version contains in-frame clones alone and is incomplete. Of 470,000 or so clones in the sample, 81% are singletons; the top ten hold more than 9.5%. This CDR3 contains 13 residues. From germline, CDR1 is MNHNS and CDR2 SASEGT. The ends were cut back, 7 bases at V and 4 bases at J, with 13 bases in the middle. The sequenced sample was PBMCs. The clonotype originates from a woman aged 35 to 49 in good health. Some clones in this sample may be carry-over from other donors' samples. This chain joins TRBV6-1 and TRBJ2-5, with D possibly TRBD2 on 6 matching bases. In nucleotides, the CDR3 is TGTGCCAGCACGCCGCCGGGAGTAGAGACCCAGTACTTC. Translation gives CASTPPGVETQYF.